This T cell receptor (beta chain) was sequenced during a study of cytomegalovirus exposure and HLA in healthy donors. Broader study findings: In a later analysis, DRB1 alleles had the most associated TCRs; HLA-C alleles the fewest. Within an earlier analysis, most TCR beta V segments proved productive either about 87% or about 30% of the time.

PCR used 60 Vbeta primers and 13 Jbeta primers. Methods used by the authors: Later reanalysis found around 84 million unique TCR beta chains, roughly 10 million of them shared. Some clones are missing from TCRdb's copy, which holds only in-frame ones; the method was immunoSEQ multiplex PCR. That table is the source of V, J and clone size, and D and trimming were worked out from the DNA. The sample contains under 150,000 clones, around 82% of which appear only once. Germline V gene sequence: CDR1 SGHNT, CDR2 YYREEE (reference sequence). This CDR3 is 15 amino acids long. V shed 4 bases, J shed 5 bases, and the junction held 3 bases outside the gene matches. A remark on this clone: Its matching antigen is unknown.

At sampling all donors were nominally healthy, likely with unrecorded immune exposures. The receptor's source is a young woman in good health and CMV-seropositive. This chain links TRBV5-4 with TRBJ2-1, with 13 bases identical to TRBD2. The source material was PBMCs. The CDR3 spells CASSGGLAGDNEQFF. Written as DNA, the CDR3 is TGTGCCAGCAGCGGCGGACTAGCGGGAGACAATGAGCAGTTCTTC.